This T cell receptor (beta chain) was identified during a study of cytomegalovirus exposure and HLA in healthy donors. At the level of the study: A data release that came early held tens of millions of unique TCRs from HLA-typed donors. Study-wide findings and caveats: Previously analyzed data showed that most TCR beta V segments were productive at a frequency of about 90% or about 30%. A link between a missense DCLRE1C variant and TCR beta V- and J-gene trimming emerged from a later analysis.

Comment on this clone: No antigen is known for it.

Amplification used 60 Vbeta primers and 13 Jbeta primers. Assay used: immunoSEQ multiplex PCR; TCRdb lists only in-frame clones, some missing. The sample contains 200,000 to 250,000 clones, about 77% of which appear only once. This clonotype was sampled from a young woman in good health and CMV-seronegative. Sequencing input: PBMCs.

DNA of the CDR3: TGTGCCAGGCGCCCCAGGGGCCAGGGGGGTGAGCAGTTCTTC. Its translation is CARRPRGQGGEQFF. The V gene is TRBV2, the J gene TRBJ2-1, with D possibly matching TRBD1 (7 bases). This CDR3 is built from 14 residues. V was pared by 9 bases and J by 9 bases, with 21 bases between. Looked up from germline, CDR1 is SNHLY and CDR2 is FYNNEI.